This TCR beta chain emerged from a study of siplizumab effects on memory and regulatory T cells. Clones were read by immunoSEQ multiplex PCR, and TCRdb kept only the in-frame ones, dropping some. The repertoire holds tens of thousands of clones, with roughly 89% as singletons. V shed 1 base, J shed 1 base, and the junction held 1 base outside the gene matches. The germline V gene encodes CDR1 LGHNT and CDR2 FRNRAP. The CDR3 loop spans 15 amino acids. The source of this sequence is a human donor in good health. The chain has TRBV12-5 and TRBJ1-1, with 9 bases fitting TRBD1. The sequencing input was CD8+ T cells sorted from blood. The CDR3 DNA reads as TGTGCTAGTGGTTTGGAACAGGGGGCGAACACTGAAGCTTTCTTT. Translated, it gives CASGLEQGANTEAFF.